A single sample gave rise to the 26 T cell receptor beta chains below, sequenced in a study of T cell clusters in autoimmune cytopenias. TRB amplification used around 260 ng of peripheral blood genomic DNA. TRB was amplified by touch-down multiplex PCR, primer pools A and B combined. Reanalyzing the multiplex PCR reads, TCRdb keeps one entry per CDR3 protein, without DNA. This specimen shows 3,500 to 4,000 distinct CDR3 sequences; the ten leading clones hold about a third. This sample was also put to use in a study of T cell repertoires in aging, cancer and after chemotherapy.

What was sequenced was peripheral blood. The source is a human donor in good health.

The chain links TRBV19 to TRBJ1-1. This CDR3 has 14 amino acids. Germline lookup yields CDR1 LNHDA and CDR2 SQIVND (reference sequence). CDR3 region: CASSWRVENTEAFF.

This sequence joins TRBV19 and TRBJ2-7; there is no DNA to check the TCRdb D call of TRBD2. Per germline, CDR1 LNHDA and CDR2 SQIVND (reference sequence). This CDR3 spans 17 amino acids. The CDR3 protein is CASSNSIGLGETYEQYF.

This clonotype is classed as medium-sized by frequency. The rearrangement uses TRBV7-9 and TRBJ2-1; lacking DNA, the TRBD1 call made by TCRdb goes unchecked. CDR1 and CDR2 from the germline V gene are SEHNR and FQNEAQ (reference sequence). The CDR3 is 14 residues long. CDR3 region: CASSFAQGYNEQFF.

This clonotype is labeled medium-sized based on frequency. This chain connects TRBV15 to TRBJ1-2; without DNA, the TCRdb call of TRBD1 cannot be checked. The CDR3 runs to 16 residues. Germline CDR1 LNHNV, CDR2 YYDKDF (reference sequence). The CDR3 protein is CATSKPTEFSNYGYTF.

This clonotype is deemed medium-sized by its frequency. The CDR3: CASSYGLATDTQYF. The rearrangement uses TRBV6-2 or TRBV6-3 and TRBJ2-3. Germline V gene sequence: CDR1 MNHEY, CDR2 SVGEGT. This CDR3 has 14 amino acids.

This clonotype is called medium-sized (0.01 to 0.1%) based on its frequency. The V call is TRBV6-5, the J call TRBJ1-1; the TCRdb call, TRBD1, lacks DNA for checking. This CDR3 region has 14 residues. From germline, CDR1 is MNHEY and CDR2 SVGAGI. The CDR3 here is CASTADRVNTEAFF.

The chain links TRBV12-3 or TRBV12-4 to TRBJ2-3; TCRdb's D call, TRBD1, is unchecked because there is no DNA. This CDR3 is 15 amino acids long. This CDR3 is CASTARAGRVDTQYF.

This chain uses TRBV28 with TRBJ2-1; the TCRdb call, TRBD2, lacks DNA for checking. The germline V gene has CDR1 MDHEN and CDR2 SYDVKM. The CDR3 is made up of 15 amino acids. This chain's CDR3 is CASSFGLAADNEQFF.

Its frequency marks this clonotype as medium-sized. The chain carries TRBV29-1 and TRBJ2-1. The CDR3 runs to 12 residues. Germline V lookup: CDR1 SQVTM, CDR2 ANQGSEA. CDR3 sequence: CSVGRRTNEQFF.

The V gene is TRBV5-1, the J gene TRBJ2-1; TCRdb outputs TRBD2, but without DNA this stays unchecked. CDR1 SGHRS and CDR2 YFSETQ come from the germline V gene. The CDR3 contains 16 residues. CDR3 in amino acids: CASSLGGTSSYNEQFF. Based on the CDR3 plus reference TRBV5-1 and TRBJ2-1, the full variable domain is KAGVTQTPRYLIKTRGQQVTLSCSPISGHRSVSWYQQTPGQGLQFLFEYFSETQRNKGNFPGRFSGRQFSNSRSEMNVSTLELGDSALYLCASSLGGTSSYNEQFFGPGTRLTVL.

The V and J genes are TRBV18 and TRBJ1-5; TCRdb reports TRBD1, a call that lacks DNA to check it against. Germline CDR1 reads KGHSH; CDR2 reads LQKENI. This CDR3 region has 15 residues. The CDR3 spells CASSRTGAGNQPQHF. The full variable domain, with the rest looked up from reference TRBV18 and TRBJ1-5, is NAGVMQNPRHLVRRRGQEARLRCSPMKGHSHVYWYRQLPEEGLKFMVYLQKENIIDESGMPKERFSAEFPKEGPSILRIQQVVRGDSAAYFCASSRTGAGNQPQHFGDGTRLSIL.

The chain has TRBV27 and TRBJ1-1; TCRdb's D call, TRBD1, is unchecked because there is no DNA. Germline-derived CDR1 and CDR2 are MNHEY and SMNVEV (reference sequence). This CDR3 contains 18 residues. CDR3 loop: CASSLYPLNDREDAEAFF.

CDR3 loop: CASSSGLINTEAFF. The rearrangement joins TRBV5-5 to TRBJ1-1. The CDR3 contains 14 residues. Germline loops: CDR1 SGHKS, CDR2 YYEKEE (reference sequence).

V usage is TRBV18 and J usage is TRBJ1-1. CDR3 length: 15 residues. Per germline, CDR1 KGHSH and CDR2 LQKENI. This CDR3 is CASSPRRGEGTEAFF.

This chain connects TRBV29-1 to TRBJ2-3; TCRdb's assignment of TRBD2 cannot be checked, as there is no DNA. The CDR3 extends over 17 amino acids. CDR1 and CDR2 (germline): SQVTM, ANQGSEA. The CDR3 sequence is CSVEDWSSSGGTDTQYF.

The genes are TRBV20-1 and TRBJ2-3; TCRdb picks TRBD2, but there is no DNA to check that call. The CDR3 extends over 16 amino acids. The V gene's germline CDR1 is DFQATT and CDR2 SNEGSKA (reference sequence). The CDR3 sequence: CSARELAGVGTDTQYF.

The CDR3 spells CASSFGRVSYNEQFF. The J gene is TRBJ2-1, the V gene TRBV5-4; the D gene TCRdb calls, TRBD2, cannot be checked with no DNA. This CDR3 spans 15 amino acids. Germline V gives CDR1 SGHNT, CDR2 YYREEE (reference sequence).

The rearrangement joins TRBV20-1 to TRBJ2-1; TCRdb's D call, TRBD2, is unchecked because there is no DNA. Germline lookup yields CDR1 DFQATT and CDR2 SNEGSKA (reference sequence). CDR3 length: 15 amino acids. Here the CDR3 reads CSARRLAGDVDEQFF.

The CDR3 sequence: CASSLGGTGDTEAFF. The rearrangement uses TRBV7-9 and TRBJ1-1; TCRdb reports TRBD1, a call that lacks DNA to check it against. The CDR3 extends over 15 amino acids. Looked up from germline, CDR1 is SEHNR and CDR2 is FQNEAQ (reference sequence).

This clonotype is large by frequency. J is TRBJ1-1 and V is TRBV30; TCRdb gives TRBD1 as the D gene, but with no DNA this cannot be confirmed. The germline CDR1 and CDR2 sequences are GTSNPN and SVGIG (reference sequence). The CDR3 totals 13 residues. CDR3: CAWRNREGTEAFF.

Measured by frequency, this clonotype is medium-sized. The chain combines TRBV19 with TRBJ1-1; TCRdb indicates TRBD1, and absent DNA this call remains unverified. Germline V gene data show CDR1 as LNHDA and CDR2 as SQIVND (reference sequence). The CDR3 loop spans 16 amino acids. The CDR3 sequence is CASSGVGTLRSTEAFF.

This clonotype registers medium-sized by frequency. This chain connects TRBV19 to TRBJ2-3; TCRdb outputs TRBD2, but without DNA this stays unchecked. This CDR3 has 14 residues. Per the germline V gene, CDR1 is LNHDA and CDR2 is SQIVND (reference sequence). CDR3 amino acids: CASSALISTDTQYF.

This clonotype is identified as medium-sized (0.01 to 0.1%) from frequency. The V and J genes are TRBV19 and TRBJ1-1; checking the TCRdb D call of TRBD1 is not possible without DNA. The germline V gene has CDR1 LNHDA and CDR2 SQIVND (reference sequence). This CDR3 contains 13 residues. CDR3 amino acids: CASYRAGNTEAFF. The variable domain in full, with the rest retrieved from reference TRBV19 and TRBJ1-1, is DGGITQSPKYLFRKEGQNVTLSCEQNLNHDAMYWYRQDPGQGLRLIYYSQIVNDFQKGDIAEGYSVSREKKESFPLTVTSAQKNPTAFYLCASYRAGNTEAFFGQGTRLTVV.

Considering frequency, this clonotype is large. The rearrangement uses TRBV29-1 and TRBJ2-3; the TCRdb call, TRBD2, lacks DNA for checking. In germline, CDR1 is SQVTM, CDR2 ANQGSEA. The CDR3 has 15 amino acids. The CDR3: CSVDGLAPSTDTQYF.

This rearrangement joins TRBV4-3 to TRBJ2-7; TCRdb designates TRBD1, a call that cannot be tested without DNA. The germline CDR1 and CDR2 sequences are LGHNA and YSLEER. This CDR3 has 16 amino acids. The CDR3 is CASSQDSGTPSYEQYF.

The chain combines TRBV5-5 with TRBJ1-5; TCRdb picks TRBD1, but there is no DNA to check that call. The CDR3 runs 14 residues. Germline CDR1 reads SGHKS; CDR2 reads YYEKEE (reference sequence). CDR3 sequence reads: CASSFGAGGQPQHF.